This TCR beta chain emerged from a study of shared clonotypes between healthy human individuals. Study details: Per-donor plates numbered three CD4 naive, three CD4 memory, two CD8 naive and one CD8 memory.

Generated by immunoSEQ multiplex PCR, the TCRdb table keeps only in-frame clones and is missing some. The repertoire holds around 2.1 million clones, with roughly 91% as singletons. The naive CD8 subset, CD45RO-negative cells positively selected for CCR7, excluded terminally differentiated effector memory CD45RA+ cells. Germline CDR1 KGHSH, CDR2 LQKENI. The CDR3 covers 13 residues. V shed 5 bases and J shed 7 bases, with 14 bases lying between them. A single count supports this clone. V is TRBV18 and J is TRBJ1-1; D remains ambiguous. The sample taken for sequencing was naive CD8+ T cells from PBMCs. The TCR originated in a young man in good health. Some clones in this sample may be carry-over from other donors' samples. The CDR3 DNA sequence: TGTGCCAGCTCATACGGCGGGGTAGATGAAGCTTTCTTT. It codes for CASSYGGVDEAFF.